The 3 T cell receptor beta chains reported below all come from one sample, sequenced in a study of shared clonotypes between healthy human individuals. Measured with immunoSEQ multiplex PCR; TCRdb has only the in-frame clones, and not every one. The data show hundreds of thousands of clones, 70% to 80% seen once. The sample consisted of PBMCs. Receptors were obtained from a middle-aged woman in good health. Some clones in this sample may be carry-over from other donors' samples.

V usage is TRBV29-1 and J usage is TRBJ2-2, with 8 bases matching TRBD1. Germline values: CDR1 SQVTM, CDR2 ANQGSEA. V was clipped by 4 bases and J by 5 bases; unmatched bases: 6. The CDR3 is made up of 14 amino acids. CDR3 bases: TGCAGCGTTGCGGACAGGGTGTCGACCGGGGAGCTGTTTTTT. It yields the protein CSVADRVSTGELFF.

This chain joins TRBV10-3 and TRBJ2-3; TRBD2 agrees at 9 bases. CDR1 and CDR2 from the germline V gene are ENHRY and SYGVKD. There are 17 residues in the CDR3. V lost 2 bases, J lost 3 bases, and 9 bases stayed unmatched. CDR3 region: CAISEAWLAGLTDTQYF. DNA of the CDR3: TGTGCCATCAGTGAGGCCTGGCTAGCGGGACTAACAGATACGCAGTATTTT.

On this clone itself: A single base is all that separates this from a far larger clone, so a read error is likely. The CDR3 reads CATRFSGGSYEQYF. In DNA form, the CDR3 reads TGCGCCACCCGTTTTAGCGGGGGCTCCTACGAGCAGTACTTC. The gene calls are TRBV10-2 and TRBJ2-7; 9 bases fit TRBD2. The CDR3 loop spans 14 amino acids. The junction had 7 bases not matched to a gene; V was cut back by 10 bases and J by 0 bases. Germline CDR1 is WSHSY and CDR2 is SAAADI.